This T cell receptor (beta chain) was recovered during a study of metastatic and nonmetastatic thyroid tumors. Study-wide context: The comparison covered peripheral blood and tumor or nodule tissue in malignant and benign thyroid patients.

This CDR3 contains 17 residues. The germline V gene has CDR1 SNHLY and CDR2 FYNNEI. V lost 2 bases to trimming and J lost 0 bases, with 14 bases between them. As processed by the authors: The authors used CDR3 differences across clinicopathological groups to build a distant-metastasis classifier for papillary thyroid cancer. TCRdb re-called clones via MiXCR from the PCR reads. TCRdb, not the authors, supplied the V and J calls. The table shows some 40,000 clones, with roughly a fifth occurring only once. This clone was detected many times. What it recognizes is unknown. Not a single patient had been given any form of treatment at any point before undergoing thyroid surgery. Findings and limits, study-wide: Malignant thyroid tumors reportedly had TCR beta diversity that was significantly higher than in benign nodules, in blood and tumor.

The chain uses TRBV2 and TRBJ1-5; unclear D gene. This clonotype was obtained from a female donor with papillary thyroid cancer or a benign thyroid nodule (not recorded which). Some clones in this sample may be carry-over from other donors' samples. Source material: blood. The CDR3 loop is CASSEIRFFTSNQPQHF. CDR3 nucleotides: TGTGCCAGCAGTGAAATCAGGTTTTTCACTAGCAATCAGCCCCAGCATTTT.